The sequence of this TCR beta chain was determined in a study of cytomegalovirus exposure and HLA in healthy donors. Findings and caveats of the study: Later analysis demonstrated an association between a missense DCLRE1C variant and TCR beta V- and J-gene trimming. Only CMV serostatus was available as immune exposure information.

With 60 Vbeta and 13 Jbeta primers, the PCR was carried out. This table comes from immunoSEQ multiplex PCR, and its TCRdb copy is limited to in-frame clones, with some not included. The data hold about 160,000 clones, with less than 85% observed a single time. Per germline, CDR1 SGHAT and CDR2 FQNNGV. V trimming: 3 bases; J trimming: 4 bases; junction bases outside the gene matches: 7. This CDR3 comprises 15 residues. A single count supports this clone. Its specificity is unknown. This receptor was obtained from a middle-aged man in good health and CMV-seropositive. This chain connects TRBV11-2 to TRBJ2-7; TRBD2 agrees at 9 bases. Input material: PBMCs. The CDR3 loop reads CASSFSGGGRYEQYF. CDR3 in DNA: TGTGCCAGCAGCTTTAGCGGGGGCGGACGTTACGAGCAGTACTTC.